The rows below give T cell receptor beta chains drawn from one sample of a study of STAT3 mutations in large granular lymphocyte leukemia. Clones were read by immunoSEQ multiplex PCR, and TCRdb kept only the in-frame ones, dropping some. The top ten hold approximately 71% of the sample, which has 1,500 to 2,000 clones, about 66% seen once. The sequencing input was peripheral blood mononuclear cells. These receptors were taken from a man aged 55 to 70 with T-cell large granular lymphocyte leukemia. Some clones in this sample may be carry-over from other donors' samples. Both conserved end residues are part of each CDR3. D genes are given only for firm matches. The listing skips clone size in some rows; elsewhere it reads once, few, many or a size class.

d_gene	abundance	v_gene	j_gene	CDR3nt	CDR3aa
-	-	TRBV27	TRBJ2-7	TGTGCCAGTCGTGGAGGCCACGGGACCTACGAGCAGTACTTC	CASRGGHGTYEQYF
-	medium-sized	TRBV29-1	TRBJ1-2	TGCAGCGTTGAAGTTGCCAGGGCAAACTATGGCTACACCTTC	CSVEVARANYGYTF
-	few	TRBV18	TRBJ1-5	TGTGCCAGCTCCCCCGACAGCAATCAGCCCCAGCATTTT	CASSPDSNQPQHF
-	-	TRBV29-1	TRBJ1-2	TGCAGCGTGGATGGTGAAGGCTACACCTTC	CSVDGEGYTF
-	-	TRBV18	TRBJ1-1	TGTGCCAGCTCGTCGGTATGGGACACTGAAGCTTTCTTT	CASSSVWDTEAFF
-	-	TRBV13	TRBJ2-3	TGTGCCAGCAGCCGCCGGCAGGTCGGCACAGATACGCAGTATTTT	CASSRRQVGTDTQYF
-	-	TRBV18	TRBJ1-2	TGTGCCAGCTCACCCGGGAGGGGGTTCGTCTATGGCTACACCTTC	CASSPGRGFVYGYTF
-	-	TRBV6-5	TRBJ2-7	TGTGCCAGCAGTTACTCAGGGTACTACGAGCAGTACTTC	CASSYSGYYEQYF
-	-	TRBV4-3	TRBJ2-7	TGCGCCAGCAGCCAAGATGAGTGGGGGATGCAGTACTTC	CASSQDEWGMQYF
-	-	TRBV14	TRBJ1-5	TGTGCCAGCAGCTATACGATAAATCAGCCCCAGCATTTT	CASSYTINQPQHF
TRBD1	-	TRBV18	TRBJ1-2	TGTGCCAGCTCGTTGAGGACAGGGGGTGAAGATGGCTACACCTTC	CASSLRTGGEDGYTF
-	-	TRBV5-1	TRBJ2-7	TGCGCCAGCAGCTTGGCTACCCGGGACGTATCCTACGAGCAGTACTTC	CASSLATRDVSYEQYF
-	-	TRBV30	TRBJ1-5	TGTGCCTGGAGTCGGGACTCTCTATATAGCAATCAGCCCCAGCATTTT	CAWSRDSLYSNQPQHF
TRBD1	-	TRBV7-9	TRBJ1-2	TGTGCCAGCAGACCTACGGGGACAGGCTCTGGCTACACCTTC	CASRPTGTGSGYTF
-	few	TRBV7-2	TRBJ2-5	TGTGCCAGCAGCCCCCGGGAGCAAGAGACCCAGTACTTC	CASSPREQETQYF
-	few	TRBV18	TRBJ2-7	TGTGCCAGCTCACAACACTACGAGCAGTACTTC	CASSQHYEQYF
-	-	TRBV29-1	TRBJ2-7	TGCAGCGCCCGGAATAGCGTCTACGAGCAGTACTTC	CSARNSVYEQYF
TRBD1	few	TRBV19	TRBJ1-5	TGTGCCAGTACGGACAGGGGGATCAATCAGCCCCAGCATTTT	CASTDRGINQPQHF
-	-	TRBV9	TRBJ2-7	TGTGCCAGCAGCGTACAGGGAGTTCCCTACGAGCAGTACTTC	CASSVQGVPYEQYF
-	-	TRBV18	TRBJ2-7	TGTGCCAGCTCACCGGGCGGACAGCGAACCTACGAGCAGTACTTC	CASSPGGQRTYEQYF
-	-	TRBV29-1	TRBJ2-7	TGCAGCGTTCGCGGAGGGACTGCGGGGGAGCAGTACTTC	CSVRGGTAGEQYF
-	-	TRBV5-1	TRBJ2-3	TGCGCCAGCAGCCCCTCGGGGCCCCGCACAGATACGCAGTATTTT	CASSPSGPRTDTQYF
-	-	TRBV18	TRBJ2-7	TGTGCCAGCTCACCAGCATCTAGGGAGCAGTACTTC	CASSPASREQYF
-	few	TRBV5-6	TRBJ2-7	TGTGCCAGCGCATACCGGGACGGCTACGAGCAGTACTTC	CASAYRDGYEQYF
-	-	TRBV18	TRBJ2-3	TGTGCCAGCTCAACGACAGGACTTAGCACAGATACGCAGTATTTT	CASSTTGLSTDTQYF
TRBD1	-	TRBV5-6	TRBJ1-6	TGTGCCAGCAGCCCACGGACAGGATGGCGGAATTCACCCCTCCACTTT	CASSPRTGWRNSPLHF
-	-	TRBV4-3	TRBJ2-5	TGCGCCAGCAGCCAAGTTCTGGGGCCGGAGACCCAGTACTTC	CASSQVLGPETQYF
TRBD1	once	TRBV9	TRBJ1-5	TGTGCCAGCAGCCCACAGGGGGCGAGCAATCAGCCCCAGCATTTT	CASSPQGASNQPQHF
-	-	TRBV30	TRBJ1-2	TGTGCCTGGAGCCAGGTTATCTATGGCTACACCTTC	CAWSQVIYGYTF
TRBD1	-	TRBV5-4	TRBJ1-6	TGTGCCAGCAGCTTAGGCAGGGGGCAATCACCCCTCCACTTT	CASSLGRGQSPLHF
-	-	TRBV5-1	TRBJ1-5	TGCGCCAGCAGCTTGGACCCACAGGGTAGGGGTCAGCCCCAGCATTTT	CASSLDPQGRGQPQHF
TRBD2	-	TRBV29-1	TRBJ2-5	TGCAGCGTTGTAACTAGCGGGGGAGAGACCCAGTACTTC	CSVVTSGGETQYF
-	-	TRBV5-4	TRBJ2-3	TGTGCCAGCAGCCAGACGGGAAGCGGGCAAGATACGCAGTATTTT	CASSQTGSGQDTQYF
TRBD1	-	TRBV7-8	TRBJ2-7	TGTGCCAGCAGCCACGGACAGGGTCAACCCTACGAGCAGTACTTC	CASSHGQGQPYEQYF
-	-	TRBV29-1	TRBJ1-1	TGCAGCGTTGAATGGCAGGGAGGAACTGAAGCTTTCTTT	CSVEWQGGTEAFF
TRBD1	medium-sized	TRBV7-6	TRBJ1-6	TGTGCCAGCAGCTTAGCAGGGGGCGGCTCACCCCTCCACTTT	CASSLAGGGSPLHF
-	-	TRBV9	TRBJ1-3	TGTGCCAGCAGCCACGAGGGAGGAAACACCATATATTTT	CASSHEGGNTIYF
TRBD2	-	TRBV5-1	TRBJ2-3	TGCGCCAGCAGCCACGGACTAGCAGATACGCAGTATTTT	CASSHGLADTQYF
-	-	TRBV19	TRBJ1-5	TGTGCCAGTAATGAGCGGGACGGTCGCAATCAGCCCCAGCATTTT	CASNERDGRNQPQHF
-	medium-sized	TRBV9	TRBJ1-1	TGTGCCAGCAGCGTAGACGGGGGGCCTGAAGCTTTCTTT	CASSVDGGPEAFF
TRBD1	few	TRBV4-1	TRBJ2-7	TGCGCCAGCAGCCAGGGGACAGCGTCCTACGAGCAGTACTTC	CASSQGTASYEQYF
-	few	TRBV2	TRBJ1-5	TGTGCCAGCAGTGAGGGATTCCATAGCAATCAGCCCCAGCATTTT	CASSEGFHSNQPQHF
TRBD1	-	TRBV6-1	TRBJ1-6	TGTGCCAGCAGTGAATCGGGACAGGGAAACTCACCCCTCCACTTT	CASSESGQGNSPLHF
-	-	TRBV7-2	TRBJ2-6	TGTGCCAGCACCCGGGACTCTGGGGCCAACGTCCTGACTTTC	CASTRDSGANVLTF
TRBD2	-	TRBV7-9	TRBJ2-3	TGTGCCAGCAGCTCTCTAGCGGGGAGGGCAGATACGCAGTATTTT	CASSSLAGRADTQYF
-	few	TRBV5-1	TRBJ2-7	TGCGCCAGAAAAACCTGGGGGGCGCAACACGAGCAGTACTTC	CARKTWGAQHEQYF